Here is one T cell receptor (beta chain) with its context. This clone showed up just once. There is no known antigen for this receptor. Base qualities are not recorded, but no much larger clone differs from it by a single base. The entry originates in a study of naive CD8 T cells in extremely preterm neonates (dated by TCRdb to between 2016 and 2019). About the full investigation: Sorted naive CD8+ T cells from four age groups (extremely preterm neonates, term neonates, young children and adults) were used in the study to compare TCRbeta CDR3 repertoires. The investigation overall reported the following: Preterm neonates showed significantly lower iChao1 richness than every other age group (p < 0.05) along with an even clone distribution, indicating a less rich repertoire. As limitations, the authors pointed to a small sample size and variable productive template counts among preterm samples. Preterm CDR3s were shorter, with fewer N additions and less junctional trimming, and were closer to germline than those of older groups. Preterm neonates shared more CDR3 nucleotide sequences (roughly 2.7%) than term neonates (roughly 0.4%), young children (around 0.03%) and adults (about 0.01%). To track T cell development within individuals, the authors urged prospective longitudinal studies of preterm and term neonates.

Trimming takes 1 base from V and 0 bases from J, and the germline ends sit 4 bases apart. The CDR3, cysteine through phenylalanine, is 13 amino acids long. Only the CDR3 portion is preserved as DNA: 39 bases, with reading frame beginning at the first base. CDR1 and CDR2 are drawn from the germline V gene (reference sequence): SEHNR, FQNEAQ. Term cord blood was obtained from about five elective full-term cesarean deliveries at about 37-42 weeks of gestation, without labor or rupture of membranes. Pregnancies with fetal demise, active maternal HSV infection or known maternal HIV infection were excluded from the study. A FACSAria III cell sorter was used to sort live, Annexin V-negative naive CD8+ T cells (CD3+CD8+CD45RA+CCR7+). Between roughly 17,000 and 110,000 naive CD8+ T cells were sorted per sample. Mixed venous-arterial cord blood was collected with preassembled standardized sampling kits. Cord blood was kept at room temperature and processed within 4 hours of collection. Ficoll-Paque density gradient centrifugation was used to isolate mononuclear cells from diluted blood. Before sorting, mononuclear cells were cryopreserved in 10% DMSO plus 90% FBS and kept long term at -150 degrees C. After thawing, the cells were stained with Annexin V and with antibodies against CD3, CD8, CCR7 and CD45RA. Genomic DNA was extracted from snap-frozen sorted cell pellets with the DNeasy Blood and Tissue Kit.

TCRbeta CDR3 regions were amplified from genomic DNA by a two-step, bias-controlled multiplex PCR. The multiplex PCR included primers specific for each TRBV and TRBJ gene segment. The immunoSEQ Assay was used to generate TCRbeta repertoire data. Regarding the original processing steps: To merge closely related sequences, reads went through filtering and clustering using a relative-frequency ratio and a modified nearest-neighbor algorithm. The V, D and J gene assignments for CDR3 sequences were based on IMGT annotation. Template counts were corrected for PCR amplification bias by normalization and were quantified against synthetic TCR CDR3 analog sequences. Analyses were restricted to unique productive sequences, meaning in-frame CDR3 sequences without stop codons. Clonality, defined as 1 minus Pielou's evenness, and iChao1 richness were computed with the immunoSEQ Analyzer software. Statistical testing was performed in JMP, using Student's t-test or a non-parametric test depending on Shapiro-Wilk normality results. As stored in TCRdb, this immuneACCESS dataset retains in-frame rearrangements with V and J assigned. A fraction of the clones does not appear; measured against another copy, unresolved V genes explain less than half of the discrepancy, and the remainder lacks a known reason. Clone size and V and J calls were adopted from that table, with D and trimming inferred from the DNA. The sample profile shows approximately 7,200 clones; just under 98% of them were found once. The ten largest clones represent about 0.35% of the sample.

The rearrangement combines TRBV7-9 with TRBJ2-7; confidence is insufficient to name the D gene. This sequence was found in a newborn in good health. The sequencing sample was made of naive CD8+ T cells from cord blood. The DNA reads as follows: TGTGCCAGCAGCTTAGACAGCTCCTACGAGCAGTACTTC. It translates as CASSLDSSYEQYF.